Listed below are T cell receptor beta chains from one sample, sequenced in a study of blood T cell repertoires in COVID-19. The data were produced by immunoSEQ multiplex PCR, yet TCRdb's version contains in-frame clones alone and is incomplete. The sample gives about 180,000 clones, approximately 83% of which show up once; 5.5% to 8% is in the top ten. What was sequenced was peripheral blood. Every receptor here comes from a woman aged 35 to 49 with COVID-19, enrolled during active disease. Each CDR3 is given with its conserved first and last residue. The order of the fields is J gene, D gene, V gene, CDR3 protein. The D gene is left open where the match is weak.

J: TRBJ2-7; D: TRBD2; V: TRBV28; CDR3: CASSQRTSGGYEQYF
J: TRBJ2-7; D: NA; V: TRBV7-9; CDR3: CASSLSGDEQYF
J: TRBJ2-2; D: NA; V: TRBV5-1; CDR3: CASSRRGSNTGELFF
J: TRBJ2-3; D: NA; V: TRBV6-1; CDR3: CASSEGQGGYGTDTQYF
J: TRBJ2-7; D: NA; V: TRBV6-1; CDR3: CASSEGTSYEQYF
J: TRBJ2-2; D: TRBD2; V: TRBV7-8; CDR3: CASSIGLAHTGELFF
J: TRBJ1-5; D: NA; V: TRBV15; CDR3: CATSRGTRDRGQPQHF
J: TRBJ1-5; D: NA; V: TRBV7-6; CDR3: CASSGESNQPQHF
J: TRBJ2-6; D: TRBD2; V: TRBV19; CDR3: CASSIRPSGSGANVLTF
J: TRBJ2-7; D: NA; V: TRBV27; CDR3: CASSPHWTERSSYEQYF
J: TRBJ1-5; D: NA; V: TRBV9; CDR3: CASSPQPYSNQPQHF
J: TRBJ2-7; D: NA; V: TRBV9; CDR3: CASSVRGPGLEQYF
J: TRBJ2-2; D: NA; V: TRBV28; CDR3: CASSLGQNTGELFF
J: TRBJ2-7; D: TRBD1; V: TRBV3-1/TRBV3-2; CDR3: CASSRSTGDYEQYF
J: TRBJ1-1; D: NA; V: TRBV19; CDR3: CASSPPSGGNTEAFF
J: TRBJ2-3; D: NA; V: TRBV9; CDR3: CASSVGGDTQYF